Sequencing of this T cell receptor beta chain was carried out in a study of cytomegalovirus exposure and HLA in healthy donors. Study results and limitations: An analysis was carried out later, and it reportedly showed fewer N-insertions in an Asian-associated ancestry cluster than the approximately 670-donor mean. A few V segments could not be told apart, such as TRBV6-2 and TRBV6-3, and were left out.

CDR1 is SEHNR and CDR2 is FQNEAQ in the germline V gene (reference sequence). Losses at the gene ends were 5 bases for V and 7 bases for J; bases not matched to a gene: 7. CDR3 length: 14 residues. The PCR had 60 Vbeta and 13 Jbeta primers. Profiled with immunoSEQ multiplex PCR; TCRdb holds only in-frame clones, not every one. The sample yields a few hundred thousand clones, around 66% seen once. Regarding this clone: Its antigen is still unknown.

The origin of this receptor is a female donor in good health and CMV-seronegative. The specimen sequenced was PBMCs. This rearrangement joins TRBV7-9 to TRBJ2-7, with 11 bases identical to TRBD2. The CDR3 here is CASSLRLAGGEQYF. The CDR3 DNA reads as TGTGCCAGCAGCCTACGGCTAGCGGGAGGTGAGCAGTACTTC. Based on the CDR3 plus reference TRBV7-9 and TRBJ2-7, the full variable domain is DTGVSQNPRHKITKRGQNVTFRCDPISEHNRLYWYRQTLGQGPEFLTYFQNEAQLEKSRLLSDRFSAERPKGSFSTLEIQRTEQGDSAMYLCASSLRLAGGEQYFGPGTRLTVT.